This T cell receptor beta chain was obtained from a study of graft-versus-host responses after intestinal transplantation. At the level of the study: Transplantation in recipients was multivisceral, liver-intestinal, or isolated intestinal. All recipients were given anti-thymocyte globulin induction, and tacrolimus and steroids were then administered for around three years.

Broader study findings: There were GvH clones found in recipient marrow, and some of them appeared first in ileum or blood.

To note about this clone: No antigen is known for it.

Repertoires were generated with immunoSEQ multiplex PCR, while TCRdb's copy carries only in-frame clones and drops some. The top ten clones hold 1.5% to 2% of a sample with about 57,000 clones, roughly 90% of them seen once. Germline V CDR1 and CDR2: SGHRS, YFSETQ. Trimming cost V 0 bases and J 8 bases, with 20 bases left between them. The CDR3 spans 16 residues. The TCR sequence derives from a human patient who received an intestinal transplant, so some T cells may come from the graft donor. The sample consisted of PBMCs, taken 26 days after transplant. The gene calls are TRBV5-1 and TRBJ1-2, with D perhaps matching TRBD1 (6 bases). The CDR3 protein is CASSLGTASTLGGYTF. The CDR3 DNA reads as TGCGCCAGCAGCTTGGGGACAGCAAGCACTTTGGGAGGCTACACCTTC.